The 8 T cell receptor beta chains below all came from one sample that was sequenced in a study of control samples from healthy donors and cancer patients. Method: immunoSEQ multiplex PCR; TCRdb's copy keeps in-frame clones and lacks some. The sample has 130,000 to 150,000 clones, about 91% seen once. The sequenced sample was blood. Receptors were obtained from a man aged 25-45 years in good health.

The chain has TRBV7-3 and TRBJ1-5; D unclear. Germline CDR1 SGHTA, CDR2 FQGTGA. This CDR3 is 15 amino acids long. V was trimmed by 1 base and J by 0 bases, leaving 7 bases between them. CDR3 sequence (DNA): TGTGCCAGCAGCTTAAACGGGAATAGCAATCAGCCCCAGCATTTT. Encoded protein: CASSLNGNSNQPQHF.

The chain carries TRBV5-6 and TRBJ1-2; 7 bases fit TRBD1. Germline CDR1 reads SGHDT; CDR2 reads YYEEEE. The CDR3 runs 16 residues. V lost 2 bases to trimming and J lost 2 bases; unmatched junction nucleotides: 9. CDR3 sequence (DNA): TGTGCCAGCAGCTTCGTAGGACAGGTGGAGAACTATGGCTACACCTTC. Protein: CASSFVGQVENYGYTF.

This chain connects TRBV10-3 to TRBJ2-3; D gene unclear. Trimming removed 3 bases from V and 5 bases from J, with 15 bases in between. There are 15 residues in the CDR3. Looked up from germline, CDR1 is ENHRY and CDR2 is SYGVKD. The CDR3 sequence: CAISDTVRPGDTQYF. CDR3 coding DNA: TGTGCCATCAGTGATACGGTCCGGCCCGGAGATACGCAGTATTTT.

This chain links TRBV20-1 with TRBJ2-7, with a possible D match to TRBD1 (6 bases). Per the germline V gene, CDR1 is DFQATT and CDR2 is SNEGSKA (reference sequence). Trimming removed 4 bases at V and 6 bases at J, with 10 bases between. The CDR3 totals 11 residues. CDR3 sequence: CSANQGTEQYF. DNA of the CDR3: TGCAGTGCTAACCAGGGGACCGAGCAGTACTTC.

CDR3 sequence: CASSLVKAGYYNEQFF. In nucleotides, the CDR3 is TGTGCCAGCAGCTTAGTGAAAGCGGGGTACTACAATGAGCAGTTCTTC. The rearrangement joins TRBV7-9 to TRBJ2-1; TRBD2 matches at 7 bases. The CDR3 spans 16 residues. The germline V gene encodes CDR1 SEHNR and CDR2 FQNEAQ (reference sequence). J gave up 3 bases and V 1 base, and 6 bases lay outside the gene matches.

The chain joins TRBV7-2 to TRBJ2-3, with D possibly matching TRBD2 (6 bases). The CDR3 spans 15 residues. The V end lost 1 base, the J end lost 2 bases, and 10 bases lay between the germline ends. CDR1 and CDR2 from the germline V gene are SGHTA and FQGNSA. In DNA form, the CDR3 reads TGTGCCAGCAGCTTAGGCCTAGCGATCACAGATACGCAGTATTTT. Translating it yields CASSLGLAITDTQYF.

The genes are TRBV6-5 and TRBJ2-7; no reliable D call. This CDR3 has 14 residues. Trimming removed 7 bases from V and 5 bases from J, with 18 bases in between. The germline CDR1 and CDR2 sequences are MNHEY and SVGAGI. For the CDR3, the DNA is TGTGCCAGCATGAAGGAAACCCCTTTTGACGAGCAGTACTTC. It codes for CASMKETPFDEQYF.

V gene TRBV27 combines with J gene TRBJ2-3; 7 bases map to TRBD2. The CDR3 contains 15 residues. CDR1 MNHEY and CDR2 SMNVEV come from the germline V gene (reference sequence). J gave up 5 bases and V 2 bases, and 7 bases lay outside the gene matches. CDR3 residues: CASSLGGVVGDTQYF. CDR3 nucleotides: TGTGCCAGCAGTTTAGGGGGGGTGGTGGGAGATACGCAGTATTTT.